The following is a TCR beta chain sequence with its context. Antigen: not known. The assay was immunoSEQ multiplex PCR, and TCRdb's table has in-frame clones only and misses some. The sample records approximately 92,000 clones, about 74% being singletons. This CDR3 is 15 amino acids long. Trimming took 2 bases from V and 3 from J, leaving 11 bases between them. CDR1 SGHTA and CDR2 FQGTGA come from the germline V gene. The sample originates from a study of cytotoxic CD8 clonotypes in ibrutinib-treated CLL. Study summary: Response material was collected after a median approximately 12 months of treatment, range 6 to 36.

Whole-study findings and limits: Once treatment began, public clonotypes, which were uncommon, contracted or stayed stable.

This chain connects TRBV7-3 to TRBJ2-1; D is unclear. Source: PBMCs, taken after 24 months of ibrutinib treatment. This TCR was recovered from a human donor with chronic lymphocytic leukemia. The CDR3 protein is CASSLVRANYNEQFF. Written as DNA, the CDR3 is TGTGCCAGCAGCTTAGTACGGGCCAACTACAATGAGCAGTTCTTC.